The 15 T cell receptor beta chains in this list originate from one sample, sequenced in a study of shared clonotypes between healthy human individuals. Repertoires were generated with immunoSEQ multiplex PCR, while TCRdb's copy carries only in-frame clones and drops some. The data hold some 1 million clones, with approximately 68% observed a single time. Sequences were obtained from memory CD4+ T cells sorted from blood. Regarding subset: CD45RA-negative fraction. Receptor source: a man aged 18 to 30 in good health.

V gene TRBV11-2 combines with J gene TRBJ1-2; D possibly corresponds to TRBD1 (6 bases). The V end was cut by 5 bases, the J end by 6 bases, with 16 bases between. The CDR3 has 14 residues. Germline loops: CDR1 SGHAT, CDR2 FQNNGV. CDR3 sequence (DNA): TGTGCCAGCAGCACGAACAGGGACTCTAATGGCTACACCTTC. Translated: CASSTNRDSNGYTF. The whole variable domain, remainder taken from reference TRBV11-2 and TRBJ1-2, is EAGVAQSPRYKIIEKRQSVAFWCNPISGHATLYWYQQILGQGPKLLIQFQNNGVVDDSQLPKDRFSAERLKGVDSTLKIQPAKLEDSAVYLCASSTNRDSNGYTFGSGTRLTVV.

The V call is TRBV6-5, the J call TRBJ2-7; 8 bases map to TRBD2. CDR1 and CDR2 (germline): MNHEY, SVGAGI. This CDR3 is 15 amino acids long. The trim removed 5 bases at V and 2 bases at J, leaving 8 bases unmatched. CDR3 sequence (DNA): TGTGCCAGCAGTCGACTAGCGCCGCACCCCTACGAGCAGTACTTC. This codes for CASSRLAPHPYEQYF.

The rearrangement uses TRBV2 and TRBJ2-5; 12 positions agree with TRBD2. CDR1 and CDR2 from the germline V gene are SNHLY and FYNNEI. The CDR3 has 16 residues. Unmatched junction bases numbered 8, after V lost 4 bases and J lost 5 bases. The CDR3 sequence: CASSVRTSGNRETQYF. CDR3 nucleotides: TGTGCCAGCAGTGTCCGGACTAGCGGGAACAGGGAGACCCAGTACTTC.

This chain joins TRBV4-3 and TRBJ2-4; the match to TRBD2 covers 16 bases. The germline V gene encodes CDR1 LGHNA and CDR2 YSLEER. V dropped 3 bases and J dropped 7; count of bases not matched to a gene: 3. This CDR3 contains 16 residues. In nucleotides, the CDR3 is TGCGCCAGCAGCCAGGGGGGACTAGCGGGAGGGAACATTCAGTACTTC. The encoded protein is CASSQGGLAGGNIQYF.

The genes are TRBV7-2 and TRBJ2-7; perhaps TRBD1 as D (6 bases). The V gene's germline CDR1 is SGHTA and CDR2 FQGNSA. V was pared by 4 bases and J by 3 bases, with 10 bases between. CDR3 size: 13 residues. This CDR3 is CASSYRVGYEQYF. The CDR3 DNA reads TGTGCCAGCAGCTACAGGGTAGGCTACGAGCAGTACTTC. Looking up the rest from reference TRBV7-2 and TRBJ2-7 gives the full variable domain: GAGVSQSPSNKVTEKGKDVELRCDPISGHTALYWYRQSLGQGLEFLIYFQGNSAPDKSGLPSDRFSAERTGGSVSTLTIQRTQQEDSAVYLCASSYRVGYEQYFGPGTRLTVT.

The chain uses TRBV15 and TRBJ1-4, with D possibly TRBD1 on 6 matching bases. The germline CDR1 and CDR2 sequences are LNHNV and YYDKDF (reference sequence). The V end lost 2 bases, the J end lost 6 bases, and 7 bases lay between the germline ends. This CDR3 contains 13 residues. Here the CDR3 DNA reads TGTGCCACCAGCAGACGGACAGATGAAAAACTGTTTTTT. Protein: CATSRRTDEKLFF.

The chain's CDR3 is CAWRRETGRWNQPQHF. DNA of the CDR3: TGTGCCTGGAGGCGCGAGACGGGGCGGTGGAATCAGCCCCAGCATTTT. The chain combines TRBV30 with TRBJ1-5, with a weak D call TRBD1 (5 bases). Germline values: CDR1 GTSNPN, CDR2 SVGIG (reference sequence). The CDR3 spans 16 residues. V was trimmed by 3 bases and J by 4 bases, leaving 19 bases between them.

V and J are TRBV28 and TRBJ2-2, with 7 bases that match TRBD1. The CDR3 extends over 21 amino acids. The ends lost 3 bases at V and 1 base at J; junction bases unmatched: 20. Germline values: CDR1 MDHEN, CDR2 SYDVKM. CDR3 sequence (DNA): TGTGCCAGCAGTTTTCTCTCCCTTGACAGGGACGCACTACTGAACACCGGGGAGCTGTTTTTT. Encoded protein: CASSFLSLDRDALLNTGELFF.

The chain has TRBV11-2 and TRBJ2-7; TRBD1 or TRBD2 may be the D gene (5 bases each). V gave up 6 bases and J gave up 3 bases, with 15 bases separating them. This CDR3 is 14 amino acids long. Germline V gives CDR1 SGHAT, CDR2 FQNNGV. The CDR3 sequence: CASSNRGRSYEQYF. CDR3 DNA: TGTGCCAGCAGTAACCGGGGCAGAAGCTACGAGCAGTACTTC.

V is TRBV9 and J is TRBJ2-7; a weak D match, TRBD2 (6 bases). This CDR3 is built from 13 residues. CDR1 is SGDLS and CDR2 is YYNGEE in the germline V gene. V lost 3 bases, J lost 7 bases, and 14 bases lay in between. CDR3 in amino acids: CASSAPGGFEQYF. The CDR3 DNA is TGTGCCAGCAGCGCACCCGGGGGTTTTGAGCAGTACTTC.

The chain recombines TRBV25-1 with TRBJ2-7; TRBD1 matches at 8 bases. This CDR3 region has 14 residues. The trim removed 4 bases at V and 2 bases at J, leaving 4 bases unmatched. Germline assignment: CDR1 MGHDK and CDR2 SYGVNS. CDR3 in DNA: TGTGCCAGCAGTGGACCGGGACAGGCCTACGAGCAGTACTTC. Encoded protein: CASSGPGQAYEQYF.

This clone was counted once. The rearrangement links TRBV29-1 to TRBJ2-5; D gene uncertain. CDR3 size: 13 residues. Germline CDR1 reads SQVTM; CDR2 reads ANQGSEA. The V and J ends lost 4 bases and 9 bases respectively, with 18 bases between them. The CDR3 sequence is CSVGGGRSEPQYF. CDR3 DNA: TGCAGCGTTGGCGGTGGACGGTCCGAGCCCCAGTACTTC.

Remarks on this clone: The junction departs from the called germline gene at one end, perhaps through a read error. This chain joins TRBV7-2 and TRBJ2-5; TRBD1 is a possible D gene (6 bases). Germline assignment: CDR1 SGHTA and CDR2 FQGNSA. The CDR3 covers 15 residues. The CDR3 reads CASSPDQGPQGTQYF. The CDR3 DNA reads as TGTGCCAGCAGCCCTGATCAGGGGCCCCAAGGGACCCAGTACTTC.

CDR3 residues: CASITQGGSGELFF. The CDR3, as DNA: TGTGCCAGCATCACTCAAGGGGGGTCCGGGGAGCTGTTTTTT. This sequence joins TRBV7-2 and TRBJ2-2, with D perhaps TRBD1 or TRBD2 (6 bases each). Germline V gene lookup returns CDR1 SGHTA and CDR2 FQGNSA. The CDR3 sequence is 14 residues long. V lost 7 bases and J 6 bases, leaving 15 bases between the germline ends.

The gene calls are TRBV6-5 and TRBJ1-2; the D gene is possibly TRBD1 (5 bases). V lost 7 bases, J lost 6 bases, and 15 bases lay in between. This CDR3 has 13 amino acids. Germline CDR1 reads MNHEY; CDR2 reads SVGAGI. CDR3 coding DNA: TGTGCCAGCATTCTACAGGCGGGGAATGGCTACACCTTC. Translating gives CASILQAGNGYTF.